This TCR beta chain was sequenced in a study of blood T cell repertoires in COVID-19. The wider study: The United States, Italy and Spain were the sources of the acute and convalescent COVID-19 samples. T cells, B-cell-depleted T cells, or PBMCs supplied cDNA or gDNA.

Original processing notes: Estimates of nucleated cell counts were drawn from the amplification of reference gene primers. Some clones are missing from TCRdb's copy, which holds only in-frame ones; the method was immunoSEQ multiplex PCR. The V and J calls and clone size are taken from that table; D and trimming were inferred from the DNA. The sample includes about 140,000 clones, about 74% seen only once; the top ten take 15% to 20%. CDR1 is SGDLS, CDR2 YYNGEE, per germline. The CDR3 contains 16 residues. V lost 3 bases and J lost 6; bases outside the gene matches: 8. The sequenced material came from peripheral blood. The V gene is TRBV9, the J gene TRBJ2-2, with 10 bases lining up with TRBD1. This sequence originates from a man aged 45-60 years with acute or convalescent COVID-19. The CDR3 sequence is CASSGSRDRGPGELFF. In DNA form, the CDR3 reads TGTGCCAGCAGCGGGTCCCGGGACAGGGGTCCCGGGGAGCTGTTTTTT.